This T cell receptor beta chain appears in the sequencing data of a study of blood T cell repertoires in COVID-19 (dated by TCRdb to 2019 to 2021). About the investigation overall: The collaborator samples originated in the United States, Italy and Spain and spanned the acute and convalescent phases of COVID-19. The prospective study material was composed of cDNA or gDNA derived from T cells, B-cell-depleted T cells, or PBMCs. Subjects who had been exposed to COVID-19, were actively infected with it, or had recovered from it provided the deeply sampled blood TCRbeta repertoires that made up the dataset. A freely available public database, intended as a resource for researchers studying the immune response to SARS-CoV-2, is where the repertoires were released. Samples came from the ongoing ImmuneRACE study (first 160 participants) plus 1,254 subjects from 6 global collaborators. Nearly every sample came with metadata listing a de-identified subject ID, COVID-19 status, age in years and sex. Where available, HLA class I and class II types were taken from metadata supplied by the sample provider and were not determined by assay-based typing. General conclusions and limits of the study: The amount of clinical and demographic metadata varied by source and participant and was provided uncurated.

Regarding this clone: Its antigen is not yet known. No per-base quality is available; no much larger clone lies one base away.

One collaborating source in Seattle enrolled patients during active infection and followed them longitudinally through the course of disease. Whole blood was collected in K2EDTA tubes by collaborating institutions according to the institutions' own protocols. Collaborator samples were shipped for TCRbeta analysis as frozen whole blood, isolated PBMCs, or DNA extracted from either sample type. The immunoSEQ Assay, a bias-controlled multiplex PCR, was used to amplify TCRbeta CDR3 regions from genomic DNA. For the original study's pipeline: The number of nucleated cells in each sample was estimated from the amplification of reference gene primers within the assay. To quantify the absolute abundance of each unique TCRbeta CDR3 rearrangement, sequence reads were collapsed and filtered. For each sample, productive Simpson clonality was calculated by taking the square root of Simpson's diversity index across productive rearrangements. The immuneACCESS repertoire file appears here via TCRdb, limited to in-frame rearrangements. These files lack a portion of the clones; in checked studies, under half of the deficit traces to unresolved V genes, and the cause of the others is not known. D and trimming come from the DNA, and the V and J calls and clone size come from that table. Within this sample are 240,000 or so clones, with roughly 79% of them counted one time only. The biggest ten clones account for 6.5% to 8.5% of the sample.

The germline V gene supplies CDR1 LGHNA and CDR2 YSLEER. The CDR3 spans 13 residues, from the cysteine through the phenylalanine. Of all the DNA, just the CDR3 is kept, 39 bases in frame from base 1. The germline ends are 15 bases apart after V is trimmed by 1 base and J by 11 bases. This clonotype was obtained from a woman older than 75 with COVID-19, enrolled during active disease. The chain is encoded by TRBV4-3 joined to TRBJ2-7; TRBD2 is perhaps the D gene, given 5 matching bases. Sequencing was carried out using peripheral blood. The nucleotide sequence is TGCGCCAGCAGCCAAGGGACGAGAGGGATGAAGTACTTC. This codes for CASSQGTRGMKYF.